This paragraph covers one TCR beta chain sequence. The table lists this clonotype with a few counts. Its antigen is still unknown. Per-base qualities were not stored, and no clone one base away is much larger. Systemically healthy Caucasian individuals from Russia, approximately 39 in total and aged roughly 6 to 100 years, were included as donors. Ten milliliters of peripheral blood were drawn from each donor into EDTA-treated Vacutainer tubes. Ficoll-Paque density-gradient centrifugation was used to isolate PBMCs, with at least 7 million per sample. Total RNA was extracted from PBMCs with Trizol reagent, with at least 6 micrograms obtained per sample. For every donor, an aliquot of PBMCs went through flow cytometry to measure the percentages of naive CD45RAhigh/CD27high T cells. The data belong to a study of blood T cells in healthy people across ages (dated by TCRdb to between 2014 and 2017). Some background on the complete study: In model experiments, roughly one uniquely barcoded TCR beta cDNA molecule per two T cells was captured by template switching. The study measured age-related changes in TCR beta repertoire diversity using deep sequencing normalized with unique cDNA molecular identifiers. The donors were split into four age groups: young (average around 15 years), middle-aged (more than 35), aged (approximately 60) and long-lived (under 85). To avoid experimental bias, donors of different ages were distributed randomly across sequencing lanes. The study analyzed two additional independent replicas of 1 million unique cDNA reads from the same blood draw for two donors, one aged 18 to 29 and one aged 80 or older. On the study overall, not on this receptor specifically: Donor CMV infection status was unknown, potentially confounding age-related changes in expanded clonotypes. Total diversity estimates from one million sequenced T cells were considered lower bounds and underestimates. Observed TCR beta diversity correlated strongly with the percentage of naive T cells measured by flow cytometry. Compared with the aged group, the long-lived group had more naive CD4+ T cells, fewer expanded clones and increased TCR diversity, a pattern suggesting age selection. Because profiling used bulk unsorted PBMCs, naive and antigen-experienced compartments could not be compared conclusively. As age increased, observed TCR beta diversity per million T cells dropped in a roughly linear way, and a significant reduction was already evident by age 40.

The library was obtained by 5' RACE. Sequencing relied on an Illumina HiSeq 2500. A second PCR of about 6 to 11 cycles was performed with a sample-barcoded 5' primer and a J-beta primer mix. Each TCR beta cDNA molecule received a unique molecular identifier from a template-switch 5' adaptor carrying 12 random nucleotides. At least 2.5 million CDR3-containing paired-end reads were obtained from each sample. First-strand cDNA synthesis was performed from all RNA using the Mint cDNA synthesis kit, with priming by a TRBC-specific oligonucleotide. Following uracil-DNA glycosylase treatment, a first 18-cycle PCR with universal primers M1SS and BC2_uni_R was performed on all cDNA. Per the original workflow: Each sample was normalized by randomly selecting 1 million high-quality reads, each carrying a distinct molecular identifier. Instead of being binned into consensus sequences, reads that shared molecular identifiers were thrown out. CDR3 identification, clonotype clustering and error correction used MiTCR with a Q25 quality threshold and the strictest error-elimination algorithm. Lower-bound total TCR beta diversity was estimated with a nonparametric unseen species model using Euler transformation. The public reads were reprocessed in TCRdb via fastp at Q25 and MiXCR, keeping in-frame beta chains. Every CDR3 protein is listed once, alongside the most common genes and DNA of its rows. The authors' filters were not applied to this entry. This sample has 950,000 to 1,200,000 distinct CDR3 sequences in its table, and about two fifths of those were observed once. The ten biggest clones cover approximately 14% of the sample.

Measured from the cysteine to the phenylalanine, the CDR3 is 12 residues long. The read is trimmed to its CDR3 DNA, 36 bases read in frame from base 1. The junction carries 9 bases between V and J, which are trimmed by 5 bases and 5 bases respectively. The receptor was isolated from a man between 18 and 35 years old in good health. Sequencing input: blood. Recombination linked TRBV12-3 or TRBV12-4 to TRBJ1-1, with a weak D call of TRBD1 (6 bases match). CDR3 region: CASSKQGTEAFF. Read as DNA, the sequence is TGTGCCAGCAGTAAACAGGGTACTGAAGCTTTCTTT.